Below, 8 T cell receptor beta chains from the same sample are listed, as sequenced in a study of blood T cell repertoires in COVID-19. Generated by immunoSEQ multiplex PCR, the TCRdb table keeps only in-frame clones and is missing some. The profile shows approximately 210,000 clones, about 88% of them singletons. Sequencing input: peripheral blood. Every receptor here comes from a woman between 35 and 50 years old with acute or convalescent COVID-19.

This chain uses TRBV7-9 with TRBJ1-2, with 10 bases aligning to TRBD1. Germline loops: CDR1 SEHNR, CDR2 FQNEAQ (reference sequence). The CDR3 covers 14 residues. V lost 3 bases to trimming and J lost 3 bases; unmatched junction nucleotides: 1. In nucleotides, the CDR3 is TGTGCCAGCAGCTTTGGGACAGGGGACTATGGCTACACCTTC. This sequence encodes CASSFGTGDYGYTF.

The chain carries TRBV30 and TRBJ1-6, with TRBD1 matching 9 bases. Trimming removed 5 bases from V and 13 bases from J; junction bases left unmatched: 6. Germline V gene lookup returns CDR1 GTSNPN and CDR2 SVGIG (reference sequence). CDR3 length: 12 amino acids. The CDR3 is CAWGDRDFPLHF. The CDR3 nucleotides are TGTGCCTGGGGGGACAGGGATTTCCCCCTCCACTTT.

CDR3 sequence (DNA): TGTGCCAGCAGCGAGACAGGCTCGGGGCCCCAGCATTTT. This translates into CASSETGSGPQHF. The V call is TRBV9, the J call TRBJ1-5; tentatively, D is TRBD1 (6 bases). The germline CDR1 and CDR2 sequences are SGDLS and YYNGEE. V was clipped by 3 bases and J by 9 bases, with 13 bases between them. CDR3 length: 13 residues.

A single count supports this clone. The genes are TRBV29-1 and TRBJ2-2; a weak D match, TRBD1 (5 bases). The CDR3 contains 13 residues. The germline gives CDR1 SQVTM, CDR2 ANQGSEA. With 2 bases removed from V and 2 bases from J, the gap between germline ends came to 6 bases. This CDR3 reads CSVEQGNTGELFF. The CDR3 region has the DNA TGCAGCGTTGAACAGGGAAACACCGGGGAGCTGTTTTTT.

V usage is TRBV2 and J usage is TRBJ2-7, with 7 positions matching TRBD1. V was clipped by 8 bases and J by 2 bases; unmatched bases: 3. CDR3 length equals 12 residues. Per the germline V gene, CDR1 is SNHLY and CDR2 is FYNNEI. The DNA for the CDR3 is TGTGCCAGCGGGGGACAGACCTACGAGCAGTACGTC. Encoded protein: CASGGQTYEQYV.

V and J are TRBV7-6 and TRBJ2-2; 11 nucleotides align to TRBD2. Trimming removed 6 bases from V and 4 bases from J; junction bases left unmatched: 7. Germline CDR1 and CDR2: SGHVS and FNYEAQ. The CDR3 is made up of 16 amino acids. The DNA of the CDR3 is TGTGCCAGCAGGCCCCTAGCGGGGGGACTCACCGGGGAGCTGTTTTTT. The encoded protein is CASRPLAGGLTGELFF.

CDR3 in amino acids: CAISESSGGIDTEAFF. The CDR3 region has the DNA TGTGCCATCAGTGAGTCGAGCGGGGGAATCGACACTGAAGCTTTCTTT. V and J are TRBV10-3 and TRBJ1-1; D possibly corresponds to TRBD1 (5 bases). V lost 0 bases, J lost 3 bases, and 14 bases lay in between. Per the germline V gene, CDR1 is ENHRY and CDR2 is SYGVKD. The CDR3 spans 16 residues.

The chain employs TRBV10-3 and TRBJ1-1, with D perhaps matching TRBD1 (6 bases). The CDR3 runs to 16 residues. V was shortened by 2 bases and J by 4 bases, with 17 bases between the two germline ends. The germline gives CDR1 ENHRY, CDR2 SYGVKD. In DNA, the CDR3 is TGTGCCATCAGTGAGCAGGGGCGGATTTTATTCACTGAAGCTTTCTTT. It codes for CAISEQGRILFTEAFF.